Below, 29 T cell receptor beta chains from the same sample are listed, as sequenced in a study of blood T cell repertoires in COVID-19. Sequencing was performed with immunoSEQ multiplex PCR; in TCRdb, only in-frame clones are kept and a portion is missing. The sample consists of about 330,000 clones, more than 90% of them appearing once. The sample was PBMCs or T cells enriched from blood (not recorded which). All receptors come from a woman under 40 who had recovered from COVID-19.

This chain joins TRBV6-5 and TRBJ2-1; possibly TRBD1 for D (5 bases). The V and J ends lost 6 bases and 7 bases respectively, with 16 bases between them. Germline V gene data show CDR1 as MNHEY and CDR2 as SVGAGI. The CDR3 runs to 14 residues. CDR3 coding DNA: TGTGCCAGCAGCCCACCCAGGGCCTCGAATGAGCAGTTCTTC. Translated, it gives CASSPPRASNEQFF.

The chain employs TRBV28 and TRBJ1-2; D is ambiguous. V was cut by 6 bases and J by 5 bases, with 10 bases left in between. This CDR3 region has 12 residues. CDR1 is MDHEN and CDR2 is SYDVKM in the germline V gene. The CDR3 reads CASSARRYGYTF. The DNA of the CDR3 is TGTGCCAGCAGCGCACGTAGATATGGCTACACCTTC.

CDR3 DNA: TGCGCCAGCAGCCACCGGGAAGGGGGGGGAAGTGGTAATGAGCAGTTCTTC. Protein: CASSHREGGGSGNEQFF. The chain couples TRBV4-1 to TRBJ2-1, with a tentative D call TRBD2 (7 bases). Germline-derived CDR1 and CDR2 are MGHRA and YSYEKL. This CDR3 region has 17 residues. Trimming pared 3 bases from V and 7 bases from J, leaving 22 bases between.

The chain recombines TRBV7-2 with TRBJ2-5; TRBD1 agrees at 7 bases. The CDR3 is 14 residues long. The V and J ends lost 1 base and 1 base, in that order; junction bases with no gene match: 0. Per germline, CDR1 SGHTA and CDR2 FQGNSA. In nucleotides, the CDR3 is TGTGCCAGCAGCTTAGGACAGGGCCAAGAGACCCAGTACTTC. Translated: CASSLGQGQETQYF.

The chain has TRBV6-5 and TRBJ1-6; TRBD1 is a possible D gene (6 bases). Trimming stripped 6 bases from V and 5 bases from J, with 11 bases between. There are 14 residues in the CDR3. CDR1 is MNHEY and CDR2 is SVGAGI in the germline V gene. In DNA, the CDR3 is TGTGCCAGCAGCTCCCAGGGGAATAATTCACCCCTCCACTTT. Protein product: CASSSQGNNSPLHF.

The V call is TRBV19, the J call TRBJ1-5; TRBD1 might be the D (6 bases). The CDR3 totals 13 residues. Trimming took 6 bases from V and 8 from J, leaving 14 bases between them. The V gene's germline CDR1 is LNHDA and CDR2 SQIVND (reference sequence). The CDR3 loop is CASSYQGTEPQHF. The DNA for the CDR3 is TGTGCCAGTAGCTACCAGGGGACGGAGCCCCAGCATTTT.

The rearrangement links TRBV9 to TRBJ2-6; D gene ambiguous. The CDR3 is 16 residues long. CDR1 and CDR2 from the germline V gene are SGDLS and YYNGEE. Trimming took 4 bases from V and 0 from J, leaving 11 bases between them. The CDR3 is CASSLLEDSGANVLTF. CDR3 in DNA: TGTGCCAGCAGCCTTCTAGAGGACTCTGGGGCCAACGTCCTGACTTTC. The variable domain in full, completed from reference TRBV9 and TRBJ2-6, reads DSGVTQTPKHLITATGQRVTLRCSPRSGDLSVYWYQQSLDQGLQFLIQYYNGEERAKGNILERFSAQQFPDLHSELNLSSLELGDSALYFCASSLLEDSGANVLTFGAGSRLTVL.

V is TRBV7-3 and J is TRBJ2-7, with a possible D match to TRBD2 (5 bases). This CDR3 is 14 amino acids long. V was cut by 1 base and J by 0 bases, with 7 bases left in between. The germline CDR1 and CDR2 sequences are SGHTA and FQGTGA. CDR3 amino acids: CASSLNGLSYEQYF. The DNA of the CDR3 is TGTGCCAGCAGCTTAAACGGACTCTCCTACGAGCAGTACTTC.

The chain recombines TRBV9 with TRBJ2-3; D gene unclear. Trimming removed 3 bases from V and 3 bases from J, with 8 bases in between. The CDR3 has 13 amino acids. CDR1 is SGDLS, CDR2 YYNGEE, per germline. CDR3: CASSAILTDTQYF. CDR3 in DNA: TGTGCCAGCAGCGCAATACTGACAGATACGCAGTATTTT.

Comments on this clone: The junction departs from germline at one end; a sequencing error may be responsible. V and J are TRBV10-1 and TRBJ1-1, with D possibly being TRBD1 (6 bases). Germline V gives CDR1 WNHNN, CDR2 SYGVQD (reference sequence). The CDR3 runs 11 residues. CDR3 in amino acids: CASSEIQGYPF. The CDR3 coding sequence is TGCGCCAGCAGTGAAATACAGGGCTACCCGTTT.

The chain links TRBV19 to TRBJ2-7; D may be TRBD1 (6 bases). The V gene's germline CDR1 is LNHDA and CDR2 SQIVND (reference sequence). V was pared by 3 bases and J by 0 bases, with 12 bases between. CDR3 length: 15 residues. CDR3 in DNA: TGTGCCAGTAGTATGTCGCAGGGGAGCTCCTACGAGCAGTACTTC. It yields the protein CASSMSQGSSYEQYF. The full variable domain, its missing parts supplied by reference TRBV19 and TRBJ2-7, is DGGITQSPKYLFRKEGQNVTLSCEQNLNHDAMYWYRQDPGQGLRLIYYSQIVNDFQKGDIAEGYSVSREKKESFPLTVTSAQKNPTAFYLCASSMSQGSSYEQYFGPGTRLTVT.

The chain uses TRBV29-1 and TRBJ1-4; 9 bases line up with TRBD1. The germline gives CDR1 SQVTM, CDR2 ANQGSEA. Trimming at V came to 7 bases and at J to 8 bases, leaving 8 bases not matched to a gene. The CDR3 spans 13 residues. DNA for the CDR3: TGCAGCGCTGGACAGGGGCGGGGAGAAAAACTGTTTTTT. Residues: CSAGQGRGEKLFF. Complete variable domain (other parts from reference TRBV29-1 and TRBJ1-4): SAVISQKPSRDICQRGTSLTIQCQVDSQVTMMFWYRQQPGQSLTLIATANQGSEATYESGFVIDKFPISRPNLTFSTLTVSNMSPEDSSIYLCSAGQGRGEKLFFGSGTQLSVL.

About this clone itself: An end of the junction does not agree with germline; a read error may underlie this. The chain carries TRBV4-1 and TRBJ1-2; TRBD1 might be the D (5 bases). Germline-derived CDR1 and CDR2 are MGHRA and YSYEKL. This CDR3 region has 16 residues. DNA of the CDR3: TGCGCCAGCACCCAAAGCGGGGACCCTACTAACTATGGCTACACCTTC. Translated, it gives CASTQSGDPTNYGYTF.

This sequence joins TRBV27 and TRBJ2-4; 7 bases are a match to TRBD1. The junction had 12 bases not matched to a gene; V was cut back by 6 bases and J by 7 bases. Germline V gene sequence: CDR1 MNHEY, CDR2 SMNVEV (reference sequence). The CDR3 runs 15 residues. DNA of the CDR3: TGTGCCAGCAGCTATCAGACAGGGAGTGGGAACATTCAGTACTTC. Translating gives CASSYQTGSGNIQYF.

This rearrangement joins TRBV4-3 to TRBJ2-3; tentatively, D is TRBD1 (6 bases). Germline V gene data show CDR1 as LGHNA and CDR2 as YSLEER. V dropped 1 base and J dropped 4 bases, with 9 bases sitting between them. CDR3 length: 14 amino acids. This CDR3 reads CASSQAQGPDTQYF. CDR3 in DNA: TGCGCCAGCAGCCAAGCACAGGGACCAGATACGCAGTATTTT.

The genes are TRBV19 and TRBJ1-4; D is unclear. CDR1 and CDR2 (germline): LNHDA, SQIVND (reference sequence). V gave up 5 bases and J gave up 8 bases, with 12 bases separating them. The CDR3 is 13 residues long. The DNA for the CDR3 is TGTGCCAGTAGTCCGGGGATTTACGAAAAACTGTTTTTT. It codes for CASSPGIYEKLFF.

The chain combines TRBV7-2 with TRBJ1-6; D is perhaps TRBD1 (5 bases). Germline V gene lookup returns CDR1 SGHTA and CDR2 FQGNSA. The V gene lost 2 bases and the J gene lost 6 bases, with 14 bases spanning the gap. The CDR3 has 16 amino acids. The CDR3 coding sequence is TGTGCCAGCAGCTTAATGCGGGGGAGTGGTAATTCACCCCTCCACTTT. It translates to CASSLMRGSGNSPLHF.

This clone was seen only a few times. The chain carries TRBV3-1 (or the pseudogene TRBV3-2) and TRBJ1-2, with TRBD1 as a possible D gene (5 bases). Germline CDR1 reads LGHDT; CDR2 reads YNNKEL (reference sequence). The CDR3 consists of 14 residues. Trimming stripped 2 bases from V and 5 bases from J, with 12 bases between. DNA of the CDR3: TGTGCCAGCAGCCAATCAGGGTACCTATATGGCTACACCTTC. This gives the protein CASSQSGYLYGYTF.

This sequence joins TRBV4-2 and TRBJ2-1, with 12 positions matching TRBD2. Looked up from germline, CDR1 is LGHNA and CDR2 is YNFKEQ. After removal of 0 bases from V and 1 base from J, the junction contained 7 bases not matched to a gene. This CDR3 has 19 residues. This chain's CDR3 is CASSQEALAGGLSYNEQFF. The CDR3 DNA reads TGTGCCAGCAGCCAAGAGGCTCTAGCGGGAGGGCTATCCTACAATGAGCAGTTCTTC.

This clone was counted a few times. The chain employs TRBV28 and TRBJ2-2, with a weak D call TRBD2 (5 bases). The CDR3 is 13 residues long. Trimming pared 2 bases from V and 6 bases from J, leaving 7 bases between. CDR1 and CDR2 (germline): MDHEN, SYDVKM. CDR3 in amino acids: CASSLPAAGELFF. In nucleotides, the CDR3 is TGTGCCAGCAGTTTACCAGCGGCCGGGGAGCTGTTTTTT.

V usage is TRBV5-5 and J usage is TRBJ2-7; 8 bases fit TRBD1. The CDR3 has 15 amino acids. The germline V gene encodes CDR1 SGHKS and CDR2 YYEKEE (reference sequence). Losses at the gene ends were 4 bases for V and 6 bases for J; bases not matched to a gene: 12. The CDR3 sequence is CASSETGASFGEQYF. CDR3 nucleotides: TGTGCCAGCAGCGAGACAGGGGCATCCTTCGGCGAGCAGTACTTC.

This clone is a singleton in its sample. The chain is built from TRBV5-1 and TRBJ1-4; D gene unclear. The ends were cut back, 0 bases at V and 1 base at J, with 7 bases in the middle. The germline gives CDR1 SGHRS, CDR2 YFSETQ. This CDR3 has 15 residues. Here the CDR3 reads CASSLVSGTNEKLFF. For the CDR3, the DNA is TGCGCCAGCAGCTTGGTTTCAGGAACTAATGAAAAACTGTTTTTT.

V gene TRBV19 combines with J gene TRBJ1-6, with 10 bases lining up with TRBD1. This CDR3 contains 16 residues. The ends lost 3 bases at V and 7 bases at J; junction bases unmatched: 6. Germline V CDR1 and CDR2: LNHDA, SQIVND (reference sequence). In nucleotides, the CDR3 is TGTGCCAGTAGTATCCTGGCGGACAGGGGGAATTCACCCCTCCACTTT. Amino acid sequence: CASSILADRGNSPLHF. The full variable domain, completed using reference TRBV19 and TRBJ1-6, is DGGITQSPKYLFRKEGQNVTLSCEQNLNHDAMYWYRQDPGQGLRLIYYSQIVNDFQKGDIAEGYSVSREKKESFPLTVTSAQKNPTAFYLCASSILADRGNSPLHFGNGTRLTVT.

V gene TRBV28 combines with J gene TRBJ1-6, with TRBD1 matching 7 bases. CDR1 MDHEN and CDR2 SYDVKM come from the germline V gene. The V segment lost 6 bases and the J segment 12 bases; nucleotides outside the gene matches: 11. The CDR3 sequence is 14 residues long. The CDR3 loop is CASRNQGVRGPLHF. CDR3 nucleotides: TGTGCCAGCAGGAATCAGGGGGTTCGGGGACCCCTCCACTTT.

The rearrangement uses TRBV12-5 and TRBJ2-1; D remains ambiguous. The CDR3 is made up of 11 amino acids. V shed 3 bases and J shed 10 bases, with 7 bases lying between them. In germline, CDR1 is LGHNT, CDR2 FRNRAP. CDR3 amino acids: CASGLWPEQFF. DNA for the CDR3: TGTGCTAGTGGTTTATGGCCCGAGCAGTTCTTC.

The chain has TRBV15 and TRBJ2-1; the D is unclear. This CDR3 spans 14 amino acids. V was cut by 5 bases and J by 6 bases, with 14 bases left in between. The germline gives CDR1 LNHNV, CDR2 YYDKDF (reference sequence). The CDR3 DNA sequence: TGTGCCACCAGCGGTAGCAGAGACCCCAATGAGCAGTTCTTC. Its protein product is CATSGSRDPNEQFF.

The chain recombines TRBV28 with TRBJ1-2; TRBD1 agrees at 8 bases. The germline V gene has CDR1 MDHEN and CDR2 SYDVKM. The junction had 8 bases not matched to a gene; V was cut back by 6 bases and J by 8 bases. This CDR3 region has 13 residues. The CDR3 spells CASRVDRAGGYTF. The DNA of the CDR3 is TGTGCCAGCAGAGTGGACAGGGCCGGGGGCTACACCTTC.

The V gene is TRBV7-2, the J gene TRBJ2-3, with 9 bases matching TRBD2. The length of the CDR3 is 18 residues. Germline V CDR1 and CDR2: SGHTA, FQGNSA. With V trimmed by 1 base and J by 1 base, 9 bases remained unmatched. CDR3 amino acids: CASSLGVAGGLRTDTQYF. As DNA, the CDR3 is TGTGCCAGCAGCTTAGGCGTGGCGGGAGGGTTGCGCACAGATACGCAGTATTTT.

This clone showed up just once. The V and J genes are TRBV3-1 (or the pseudogene TRBV3-2) and TRBJ2-7; D is perhaps TRBD2 (6 bases). Germline CDR1 and CDR2: LGHDT and YNNKEL (reference sequence). Trimming stripped 4 bases from V and 4 bases from J, with 14 bases between. The length of the CDR3 is 14 residues. DNA for the CDR3: TGTGCCAGCAGCCGTTCCGGACTAAGATACGAGCAGTACTTC. Its protein product is CASSRSGLRYEQYF.